This T cell receptor (beta chain) was obtained from a study of control samples from healthy donors and cancer patients. This clone has more than one count but fewer than ten. CDR1 is SQVTM, CDR2 ANQGSEA, per germline. Trimming removed 7 bases from V and 0 bases from J, with 6 bases in between. The CDR3 spans 11 residues. TCRdb keeps only in-frame clones here, not all; method: immunoSEQ multiplex PCR. The sample holds around 170,000 clones, roughly 90% seen once. The sequence was obtained from a woman aged 30 to 39 in good health. Sequencing was carried out using blood. The genes are TRBV29-1 and TRBJ1-1; D is ambiguous. The CDR3 protein is CSGTVNTEAFF. For the CDR3, the DNA is TGCAGCGGGACGGTGAACACTGAAGCTTTCTTT.